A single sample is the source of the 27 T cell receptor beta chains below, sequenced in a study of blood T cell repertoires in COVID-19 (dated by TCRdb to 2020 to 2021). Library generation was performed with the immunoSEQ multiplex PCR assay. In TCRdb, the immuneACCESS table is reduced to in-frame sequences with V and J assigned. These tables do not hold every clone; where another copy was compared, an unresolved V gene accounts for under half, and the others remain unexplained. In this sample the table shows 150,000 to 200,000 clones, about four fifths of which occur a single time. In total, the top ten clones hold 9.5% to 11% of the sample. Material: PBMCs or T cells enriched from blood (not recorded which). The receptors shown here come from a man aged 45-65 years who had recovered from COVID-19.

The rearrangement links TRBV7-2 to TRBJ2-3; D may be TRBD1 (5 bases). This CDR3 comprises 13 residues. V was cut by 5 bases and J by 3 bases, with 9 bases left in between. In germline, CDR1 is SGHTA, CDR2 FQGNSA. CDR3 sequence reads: CASSTTVTDTQYF. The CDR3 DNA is TGTGCCAGCAGCACGACAGTAACAGATACGCAGTATTTT.

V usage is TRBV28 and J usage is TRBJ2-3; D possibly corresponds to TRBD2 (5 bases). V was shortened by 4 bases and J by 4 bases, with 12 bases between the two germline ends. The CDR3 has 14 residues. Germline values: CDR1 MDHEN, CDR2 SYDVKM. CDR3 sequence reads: CASSSQRGADTQYF. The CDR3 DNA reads TGTGCCAGCAGTTCCCAACGGGGTGCAGATACGCAGTATTTT.

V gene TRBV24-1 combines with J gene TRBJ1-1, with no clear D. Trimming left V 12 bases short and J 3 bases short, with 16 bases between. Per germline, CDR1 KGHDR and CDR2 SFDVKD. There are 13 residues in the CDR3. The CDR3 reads CAPHGREYTEAFF. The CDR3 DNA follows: TGTGCCCCACATGGGAGGGAGTACACTGAAGCTTTCTTT.

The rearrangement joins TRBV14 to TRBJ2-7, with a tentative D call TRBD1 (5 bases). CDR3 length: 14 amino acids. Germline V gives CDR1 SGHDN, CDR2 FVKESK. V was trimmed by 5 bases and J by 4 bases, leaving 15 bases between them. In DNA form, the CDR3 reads TGTGCCAGCAGCAACTCTGGGGCGAGATACGAGCAGTACTTC. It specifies CASSNSGARYEQYF.

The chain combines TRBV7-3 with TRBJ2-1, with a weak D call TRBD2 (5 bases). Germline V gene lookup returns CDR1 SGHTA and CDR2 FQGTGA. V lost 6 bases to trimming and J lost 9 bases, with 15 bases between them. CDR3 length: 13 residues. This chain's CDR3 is CASRFAGVPEQFF. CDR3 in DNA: TGTGCCAGCAGGTTTGCCGGGGTTCCTGAGCAGTTCTTC.

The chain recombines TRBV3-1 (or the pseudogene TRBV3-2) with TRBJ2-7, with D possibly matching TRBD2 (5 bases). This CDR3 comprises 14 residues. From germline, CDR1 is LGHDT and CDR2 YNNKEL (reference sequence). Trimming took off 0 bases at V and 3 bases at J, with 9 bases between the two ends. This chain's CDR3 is CASSQETGIYEQYF. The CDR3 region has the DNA TGTGCCAGCAGCCAAGAAACGGGGATCTACGAGCAGTACTTC.

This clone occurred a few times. CDR3 coding DNA: TGTGCCACAAGCAAGGCGGGGGGCTATGGCTACACCTTC. Residues: CATSKAGGYGYTF. The chain recombines TRBV11-1 with TRBJ1-2; D is possibly TRBD1 (5 bases). Germline CDR1 is SGHAT and CDR2 is FQDESV (reference sequence). V was pared by 10 bases and J by 4 bases, with 16 bases between. This CDR3 comprises 13 residues.

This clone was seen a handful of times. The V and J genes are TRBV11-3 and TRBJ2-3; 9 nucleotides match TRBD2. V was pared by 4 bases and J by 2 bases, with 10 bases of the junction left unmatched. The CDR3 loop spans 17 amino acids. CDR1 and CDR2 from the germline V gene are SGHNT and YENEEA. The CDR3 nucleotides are TGTGCCAGCAGCTCTCCCACCCTAGCGGGAATCACAGATACGCAGTATTTT. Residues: CASSSPTLAGITDTQYF.

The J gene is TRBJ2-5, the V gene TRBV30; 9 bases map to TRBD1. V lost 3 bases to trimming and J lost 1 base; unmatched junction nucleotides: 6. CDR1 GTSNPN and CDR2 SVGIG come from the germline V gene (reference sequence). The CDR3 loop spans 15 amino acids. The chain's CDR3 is CAWRPGQGSQETQYF. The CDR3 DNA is TGTGCCTGGAGGCCGGGACAGGGTTCCCAAGAGACCCAGTACTTC. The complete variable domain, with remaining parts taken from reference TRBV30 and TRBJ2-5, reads SQTIHQWPATLVQPVGSPLSLECTVEGTSNPNLYWYRQAAGRGLQLLFYSVGIGQISSEVPQNLSASRPQDRQFILSSKKLLLSDSGFYLCAWRPGQGSQETQYFGPGTRLLVL.

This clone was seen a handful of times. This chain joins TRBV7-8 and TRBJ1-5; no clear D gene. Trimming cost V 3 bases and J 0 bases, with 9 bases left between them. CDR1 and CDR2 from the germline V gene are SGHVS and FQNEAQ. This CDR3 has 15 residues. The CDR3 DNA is TGTGCCAGCAGCTTCCTGACGGGTAGCAATCAGCCCCAGCATTTT. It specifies CASSFLTGSNQPQHF.

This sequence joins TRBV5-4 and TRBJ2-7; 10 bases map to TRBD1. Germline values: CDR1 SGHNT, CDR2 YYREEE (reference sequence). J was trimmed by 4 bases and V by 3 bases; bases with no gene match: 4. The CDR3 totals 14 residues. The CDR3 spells CASSSPGQGYEQYF. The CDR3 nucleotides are TGTGCCAGCAGCTCCCCGGGACAGGGGTACGAGCAGTACTTC.

CDR3 protein: CASSFDRADEKLFF. DNA for the CDR3: TGTGCCAGCAGTTTTGACAGGGCGGATGAAAAACTGTTTTTT. The chain links TRBV28 to TRBJ1-4, with 7 bases lining up with TRBD1. Germline trimming cut 3 bases from V and 6 bases from J; bases unmatched to any gene: 4. The CDR3 is 14 amino acids. Germline CDR1 reads MDHEN; CDR2 reads SYDVKM.

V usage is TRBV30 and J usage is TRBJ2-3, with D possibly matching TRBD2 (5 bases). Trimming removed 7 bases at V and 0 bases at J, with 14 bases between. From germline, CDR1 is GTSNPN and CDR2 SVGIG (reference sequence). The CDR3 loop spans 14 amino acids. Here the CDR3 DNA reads TGTGCCTACACGAGGGCTAGTAGCACAGATACGCAGTATTTT. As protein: CAYTRASSTDTQYF.

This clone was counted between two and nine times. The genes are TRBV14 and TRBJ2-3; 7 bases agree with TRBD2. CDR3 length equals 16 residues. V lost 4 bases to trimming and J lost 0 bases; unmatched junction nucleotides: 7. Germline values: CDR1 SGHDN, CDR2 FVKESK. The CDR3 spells CASSLRAGSSTDTQYF. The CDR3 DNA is TGTGCCAGCAGCCTCCGAGCGGGGTCTAGCACAGATACGCAGTATTTT. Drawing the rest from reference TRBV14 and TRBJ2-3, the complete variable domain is EAGVTQFPSHSVIEKGQTVTLRCDPISGHDNLYWYRRVMGKEIKFLLHFVKESKQDESGMPNNRFLAERTGGTYSTLKVQPAELEDSGVYFCASSLRAGSSTDTQYFGPGTRLTVL.

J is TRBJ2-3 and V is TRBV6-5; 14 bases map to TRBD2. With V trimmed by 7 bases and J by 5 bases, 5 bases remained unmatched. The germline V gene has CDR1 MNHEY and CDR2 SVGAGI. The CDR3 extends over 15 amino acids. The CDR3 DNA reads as TGTGCCAGCATGGGACTAGCGGGAGTAGGAGATACGCAGTATTTT. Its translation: CASMGLAGVGDTQYF.

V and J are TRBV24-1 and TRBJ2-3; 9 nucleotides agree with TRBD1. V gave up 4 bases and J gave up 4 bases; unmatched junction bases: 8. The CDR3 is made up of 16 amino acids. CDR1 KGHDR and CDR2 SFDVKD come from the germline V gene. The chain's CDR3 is CATSDRRDRAPDTQYF. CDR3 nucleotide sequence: TGTGCCACCAGTGACCGCCGGGACAGGGCCCCAGATACGCAGTATTTT.

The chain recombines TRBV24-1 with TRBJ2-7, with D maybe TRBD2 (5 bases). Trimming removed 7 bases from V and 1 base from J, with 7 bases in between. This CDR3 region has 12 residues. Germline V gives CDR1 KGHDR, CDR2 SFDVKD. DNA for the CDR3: TGTGCCACCAGCCCGGGGTCCTACGAGCAGTACTTC. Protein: CATSPGSYEQYF.

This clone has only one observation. The CDR3 protein is CASSKGYGTGIYNEQFF. DNA for the CDR3: TGTGCCAGCAGTAAAGGCTACGGGACAGGGATATACAATGAGCAGTTCTTC. This chain joins TRBV6-1 and TRBJ2-1, with 9 bases fitting TRBD1. J was trimmed by 4 bases and V by 5 bases; bases with no gene match: 12. The germline V gene has CDR1 MNHNS and CDR2 SASEGT. CDR3 length: 17 residues.

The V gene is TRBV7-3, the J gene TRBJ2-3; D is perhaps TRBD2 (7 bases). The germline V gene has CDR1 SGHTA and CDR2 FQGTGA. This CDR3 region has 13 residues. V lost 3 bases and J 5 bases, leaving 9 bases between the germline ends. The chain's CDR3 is CASSLGGQDTQYF. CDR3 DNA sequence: TGTGCCAGCAGCTTGGGGGGGCAAGATACGCAGTATTTT.

In nucleotides, the CDR3 is TGTGCCTGGAGCGGGACAGGGGGCACTGAAGCTTTCTTT. Encoded protein: CAWSGTGGTEAFF. The rearrangement joins TRBV30 to TRBJ1-1; TRBD1 matches 11 bases. With V trimmed by 3 bases and J by 4 bases, 1 base remained unmatched. CDR1 is GTSNPN, CDR2 SVGIG, per germline (reference sequence). The CDR3 consists of 13 residues.

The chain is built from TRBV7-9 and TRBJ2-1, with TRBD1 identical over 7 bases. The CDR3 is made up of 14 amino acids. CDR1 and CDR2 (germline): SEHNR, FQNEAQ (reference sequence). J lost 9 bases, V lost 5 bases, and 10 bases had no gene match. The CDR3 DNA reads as TGTGCCAGCAGCCCCCGAACAGGGGCAGGTGAGCAGTTCTTC. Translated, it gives CASSPRTGAGEQFF.

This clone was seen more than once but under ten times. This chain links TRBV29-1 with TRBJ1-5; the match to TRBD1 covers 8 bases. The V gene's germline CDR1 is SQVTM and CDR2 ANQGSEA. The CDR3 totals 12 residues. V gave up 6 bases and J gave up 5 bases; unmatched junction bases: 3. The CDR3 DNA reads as TGCAGCGTCATACAGGGGGATCAGCCCCAGCATTTT. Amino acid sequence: CSVIQGDQPQHF.

CDR3 in DNA: TGTGCCAGCAGTTATGGACACCGACAGGGAAGGTCCTACGAGCAGTACTTC. Translated, it gives CASSYGHRQGRSYEQYF. This chain uses TRBV6-2 or TRBV6-3 with TRBJ2-7; 7 bases agree with TRBD1. CDR1 and CDR2 (germline): MNHEY, SVGEGT. Trimming took 3 bases from V and 1 from J; bases not matched to a gene: 12. CDR3 length: 17 residues.

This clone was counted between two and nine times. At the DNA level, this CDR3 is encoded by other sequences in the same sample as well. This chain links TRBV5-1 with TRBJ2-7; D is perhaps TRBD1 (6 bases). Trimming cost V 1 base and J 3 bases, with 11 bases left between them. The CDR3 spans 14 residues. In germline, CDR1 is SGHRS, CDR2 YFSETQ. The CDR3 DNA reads TGCGCCAGCAGCTTGTCGCAGGGGCTCTACGAGCAGTACTTC. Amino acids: CASSLSQGLYEQYF.

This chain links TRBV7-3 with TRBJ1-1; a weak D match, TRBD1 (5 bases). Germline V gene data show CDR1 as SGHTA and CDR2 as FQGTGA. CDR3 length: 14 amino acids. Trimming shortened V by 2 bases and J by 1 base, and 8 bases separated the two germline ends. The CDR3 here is CASSLQGWNTEAFF. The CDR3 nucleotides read TGTGCCAGCAGCTTACAGGGTTGGAACACTGAAGCTTTCTTT.

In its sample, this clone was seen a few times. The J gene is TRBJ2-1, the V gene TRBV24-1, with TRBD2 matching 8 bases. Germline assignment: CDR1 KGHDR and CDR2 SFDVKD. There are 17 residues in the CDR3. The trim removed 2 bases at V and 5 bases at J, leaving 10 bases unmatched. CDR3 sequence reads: CATSDWRGSGIDNEQFF. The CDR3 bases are TGTGCCACCAGTGATTGGCGGGGTAGCGGGATAGACAATGAGCAGTTCTTC.

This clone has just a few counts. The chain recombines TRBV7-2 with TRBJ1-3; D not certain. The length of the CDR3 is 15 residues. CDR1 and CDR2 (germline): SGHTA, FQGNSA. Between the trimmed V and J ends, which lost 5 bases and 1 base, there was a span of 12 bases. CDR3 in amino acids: CASSPLRGSGNTIYF. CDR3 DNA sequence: TGTGCCAGCAGCCCCCTCCGAGGGTCTGGAAACACCATATATTTT. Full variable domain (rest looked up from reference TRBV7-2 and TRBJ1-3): GAGVSQSPSNKVTEKGKDVELRCDPISGHTALYWYRQSLGQGLEFLIYFQGNSAPDKSGLPSDRFSAERTGGSVSTLTIQRTQQEDSAVYLCASSPLRGSGNTIYFGEGSWLTVV.